The 8 T cell receptor beta chains below were found in one sample sequenced in a study of long-term antiretroviral therapy in people with HIV (dated by TCRdb to between 2022 and 2023). The immunoSEQ hsTCRB v3.0 assay was used at survey level resolution for TRB variable region sequencing. The immuneACCESS repertoire file appears here via TCRdb, limited to in-frame rearrangements. These files lack a portion of the clones; in checked studies, under half of the deficit traces to unresolved V genes, and the cause of the others is not known. Present in this sample are over 25,000 clones, 95% to 98% of which were seen just once. Clones ranked in the top ten supply 1.5% to 2% of the sample. Sequencing was performed on unsorted PBMCs, taken 7.6 years after starting antiretroviral therapy. The receptors here all came from a man aged 25 to 40 with HIV.

The chain joins TRBV11-2 to TRBJ2-1, with D possibly being TRBD1 (5 bases). Trimming left V 5 bases short and J 7 bases short, with 18 bases between. Germline CDR1 and CDR2: SGHAT and FQNNGV. This CDR3 is 15 amino acids long. CDR3: CASSPTGSTQNEQFF. DNA of the CDR3: TGTGCCAGCAGCCCCACAGGTTCTACACAGAATGAGCAGTTCTTC.

The chain joins TRBV5-4 to TRBJ2-3, with 13 bases matching TRBD2. This CDR3 spans 15 amino acids. Germline V gene sequence: CDR1 SGHNT, CDR2 YYREEE (reference sequence). The J segment lost 5 bases and the V segment lost 4 bases, leaving 4 bases of the junction unmatched. CDR3 coding DNA: TGTGCCAGCAGCATAGGACTAGCGGGGGAAGATACGCAGTATTTT. Translating gives CASSIGLAGEDTQYF.

The chain is built from TRBV4-2 and TRBJ1-1, with D possibly matching TRBD1 (5 bases). CDR1 and CDR2 (germline): LGHNA, YNFKEQ. The CDR3 is 16 amino acids. Trimming took off 0 bases at V and 2 bases at J, with 13 bases between the two ends. CDR3 nucleotides: TGTGCCAGCAGCCAAGAAATAGGGGTTACCAACACTGAAGCTTTCTTT. As protein: CASSQEIGVTNTEAFF.

CDR3 amino acids: CASSFRLGETQYF. The CDR3 nucleotides are TGTGCCAGCAGTTTTAGACTAGGGGAGACCCAGTACTTC. V and J are TRBV28 and TRBJ2-5, with a possible D match to TRBD2 (6 bases). V dropped 3 bases and J dropped 5 bases, with 10 bases sitting between them. The CDR3 is made up of 13 amino acids. CDR1 is MDHEN, CDR2 SYDVKM, per germline.

The genes are TRBV29-1 and TRBJ1-1; D gene ambiguous. Germline values: CDR1 SQVTM, CDR2 ANQGSEA. V lost 1 base, J lost 4 bases, and 7 bases lay in between. The CDR3 has 12 amino acids. CDR3 sequence (DNA): TGCAGCGTTGAAGTGGGGATCACTGAAGCTTTCTTT. Its protein product is CSVEVGITEAFF.

The CDR3 DNA follows: TGTGCCAGCAGTGAATATCCAGGATCTATGCAGCAGTACTTC. Translated: CASSEYPGSMQQYF. The V gene is TRBV6-1, the J gene TRBJ2-7; no definite D call. Germline-derived CDR1 and CDR2 are MNHNS and SASEGT. V was pared by 2 bases and J by 8 bases, with 16 bases between. This CDR3 region has 14 residues.

This chain links TRBV11-2 with TRBJ1-1, with a weak D call TRBD1 (6 bases). Germline V gene lookup returns CDR1 SGHAT and CDR2 FQNNGV. The CDR3 length is 13 residues. Between the trimmed V and J ends, which lost 2 bases and 6 bases, there was a span of 10 bases. DNA for the CDR3: TGTGCCAGCAGCTTACCAGGGGTGCCTGAAGCTTTCTTT. Its protein is CASSLPGVPEAFF. Filled out from reference TRBV11-2 and TRBJ1-1, the complete variable domain reads EAGVAQSPRYKIIEKRQSVAFWCNPISGHATLYWYQQILGQGPKLLIQFQNNGVVDDSQLPKDRFSAERLKGVDSTLKIQPAKLEDSAVYLCASSLPGVPEAFFGQGTRLTVV.

The chain couples TRBV7-6 to TRBJ1-2; no firm D call. The CDR3 extends over 13 amino acids. Deletions cut 1 base from V and 6 bases from J, with 9 bases between. From germline, CDR1 is SGHVS and CDR2 FNYEAQ. As DNA, the CDR3 is TGTGCCAGCAGCTTAGGAGGCAGCAATGGCTACACCTTC. Translation gives CASSLGGSNGYTF.